This T cell receptor (beta chain) stems from a study of T cells in localized non-small cell lung cancer. Study-wide results and limits: Within adjacent lung there appeared a median around 55 of the top 100 tumor clones.

The assay was immunoSEQ multiplex PCR, and TCRdb's table has in-frame clones only and misses some. The sample gives 11,000 or so clones, less than 35% of which show up once; over 5% is in the top ten. On this clone itself: Its antigen remains unidentified.

This sequence originates from a man between 40 and 70 years old with stage I lung adenocarcinoma. This material consisted of lung tumor tissue, taken before any cancer treatment.

CDR3 loop: CATSNGLVGRLTDTQYF. The CDR3 DNA sequence: TGTGCCACCAGCAACGGGTTGGTGGGTCGCCTCACAGATACGCAGTATTTT. The V call is TRBV15, the J call TRBJ2-3; D gene ambiguous. Germline CDR1 reads LNHNV; CDR2 reads YYDKDF (reference sequence). Trimming left V 4 bases short and J 2 bases short, with 19 bases between. The CDR3 loop spans 17 amino acids. The whole variable domain, remainder taken from reference TRBV15 and TRBJ2-3, is DAMVIQNPRYQVTQFGKPVTLSCSQTLNHNVMYWYQQKSSQAPKLLFHYYDKDFNNEADTPDNFQSRRPNTSFCFLDIRSPGLGDTAMYLCATSNGLVGRLTDTQYFGPGTRLTVL.